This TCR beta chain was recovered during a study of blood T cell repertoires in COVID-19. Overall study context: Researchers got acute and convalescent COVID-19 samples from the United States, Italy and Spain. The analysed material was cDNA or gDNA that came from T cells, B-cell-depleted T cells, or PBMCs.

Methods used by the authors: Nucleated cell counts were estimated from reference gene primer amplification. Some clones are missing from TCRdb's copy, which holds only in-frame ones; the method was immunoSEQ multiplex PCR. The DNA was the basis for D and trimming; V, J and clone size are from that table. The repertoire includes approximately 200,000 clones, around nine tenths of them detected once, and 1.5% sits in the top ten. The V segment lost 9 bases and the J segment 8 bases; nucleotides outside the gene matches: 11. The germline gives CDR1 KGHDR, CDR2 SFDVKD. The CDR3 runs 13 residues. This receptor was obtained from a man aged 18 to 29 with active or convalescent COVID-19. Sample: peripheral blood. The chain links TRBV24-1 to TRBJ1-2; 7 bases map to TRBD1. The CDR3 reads CATPHDRVCGYTF. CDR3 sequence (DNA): TGTGCCACCCCCCACGACAGGGTATGCGGCTACACCTTC.